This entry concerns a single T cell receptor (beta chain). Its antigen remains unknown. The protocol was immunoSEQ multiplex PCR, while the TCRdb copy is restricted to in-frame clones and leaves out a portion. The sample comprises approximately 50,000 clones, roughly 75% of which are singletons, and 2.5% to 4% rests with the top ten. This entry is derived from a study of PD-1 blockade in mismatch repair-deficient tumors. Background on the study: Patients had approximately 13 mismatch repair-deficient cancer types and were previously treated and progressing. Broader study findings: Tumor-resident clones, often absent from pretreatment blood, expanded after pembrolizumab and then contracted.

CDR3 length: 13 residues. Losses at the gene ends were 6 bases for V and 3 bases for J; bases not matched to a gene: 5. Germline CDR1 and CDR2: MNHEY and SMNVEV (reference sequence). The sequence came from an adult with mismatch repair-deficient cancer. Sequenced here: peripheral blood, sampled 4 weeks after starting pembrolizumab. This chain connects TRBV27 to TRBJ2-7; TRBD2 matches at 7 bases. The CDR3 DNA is TGTGCCAGCAGCCCGGGGAGGGGCTACGAGCAGTACTTC. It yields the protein CASSPGRGYEQYF.